The rows below give T cell receptor beta chains drawn from one sample of a study of technical replicates of blood from a few donors. Measured with immunoSEQ multiplex PCR; TCRdb has only the in-frame clones, and not every one. The repertoire holds around 97,000 clones, with approximately 96% as singletons. Sequenced sample: T cells isolated from PBMCs. These receptors were obtained from a human donor in good health. The conserved cysteine and the conserved F or W are not part of the CDR3 here.

V gene	CDR3 protein
TRBV7-3	ASSLRGGGGIEQF
TRBV21-1	ASSKEEGSWETQY
TRBV7-2	ASSLAGGEQY
TRBV19	ASRVREATYNEQF
TRBV6-5	ASSLSGEGPREQY
TRBV29-1	SDRTGSTDTQY
TRBV5-6	ASSPRTGYGYT
TRBV29-1	SALAADNRYT
TRBV10-3	ATKGQGEQETQY
TRBV9	ASSGGGSHQPQH
TRBV11-3	ASSLESKEHRGVNTEAF
TRBV30	AGGTGGGTEAF
TRBV11-1	ASSSPRGPGYT
TRBV7-2	ASSFRDFSTDTQY
TRBV2	ASSDAGLNTEAF
TRBV2	ASRTGDDYT
TRBV15	ATSSPQGMGEQF
TRBV27	ASSPSGRRGDTQY
TRBV6-5	ASSYWRQGYTGELF
TRBV5-4	ASSGVSGSSYEQY
TRBV28	ASSSPGAGNYEQY
TRBV4-1	ASSPGTGKETQY
TRBV2	ASNGGRIIAKNIQY
TRBV5-1	ASSLEGQMNTGELF
TRBV6-5	ASSTGGQTYEQY
TRBV19	ASTGTGYTEAF
TRBV5-1	ASSLVLAGFTGELF